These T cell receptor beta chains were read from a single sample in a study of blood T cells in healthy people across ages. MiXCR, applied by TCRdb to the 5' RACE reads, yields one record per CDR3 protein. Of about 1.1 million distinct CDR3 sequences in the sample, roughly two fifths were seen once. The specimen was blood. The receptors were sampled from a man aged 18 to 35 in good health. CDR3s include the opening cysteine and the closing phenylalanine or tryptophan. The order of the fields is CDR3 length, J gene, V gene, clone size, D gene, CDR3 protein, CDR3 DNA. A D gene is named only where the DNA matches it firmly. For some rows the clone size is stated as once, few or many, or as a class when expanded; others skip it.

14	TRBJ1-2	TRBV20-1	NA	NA	CSATLIGAGDGYTF	TGCAGTGCCACATTGATAGGGGCAGGGGATGGCTACACCTTC
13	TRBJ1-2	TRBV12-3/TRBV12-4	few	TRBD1	CASSPGTGGGYTF	TGTGCCAGCAGTCCAGGGACAGGGGGTGGCTACACCTTC
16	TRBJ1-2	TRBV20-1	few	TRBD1	CSATSSGTGHNYGYTF	TGCAGTGCTACCAGTTCCGGGACAGGCCATAACTATGGCTACACCTTC
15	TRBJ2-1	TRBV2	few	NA	CASRRSVSSYNEQFF	TGTGCCAGCAGGAGAAGCGTAAGCTCCTACAATGAGCAGTTCTTC
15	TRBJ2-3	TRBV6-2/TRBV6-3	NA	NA	CASSGRTESTDTQYF	TGTGCCAGCAGCGGTCGGACAGAAAGCACAGATACGCAGTATTTT
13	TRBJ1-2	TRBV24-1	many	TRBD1	CATSRDRDYGYTF	TGTGCCACCAGTCGGGACAGAGACTATGGCTACACCTTC
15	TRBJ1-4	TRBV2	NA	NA	CASSRTAVTNEKLFF	TGTGCCAGCAGCCGGACAGCGGTAACTAATGAAAAACTGTTTTTT
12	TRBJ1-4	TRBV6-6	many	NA	CASSYSDEKLFF	TGTGCCAGCAGTTACTCCGATGAAAAACTGTTTTTT
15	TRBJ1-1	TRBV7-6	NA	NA	CVSSLGTALNTEAFF	TGTGTCAGCAGCTTAGGAACAGCTTTGAACACTGAAGCTTTCTTT
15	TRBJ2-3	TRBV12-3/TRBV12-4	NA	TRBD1	CASSFTGQRTDTQYF	TGTGCCAGCAGTTTTACGGGACAGCGCACAGATACGCAGTATTTT
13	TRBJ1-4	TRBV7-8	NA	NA	CASSLDTVEKLFF	TGTGCCAGCAGCTTAGACACGGTTGAAAAACTGTTTTTT
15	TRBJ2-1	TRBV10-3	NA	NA	CAISDVTGTYNEQFF	TGTGCCATCAGTGACGTGACAGGGACTTACAATGAGCAGTTCTTC
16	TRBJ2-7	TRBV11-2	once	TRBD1	CASSSADRRKSYEQYF	TGTGCCAGCAGCTCTGCGGACAGGAGGAAGTCCTACGAGCAGTACTTC
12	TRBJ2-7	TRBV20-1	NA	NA	CSATRVMREQYF	TGCAGTGCTACCCGGGTGATGCGCGAGCAGTACTTC
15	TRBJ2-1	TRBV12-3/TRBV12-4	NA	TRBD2	CASSSSGGIVNEQFF	TGTGCCAGCAGTTCAAGCGGGGGGATAGTCAATGAGCAGTTCTTC
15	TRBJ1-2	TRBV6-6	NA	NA	CASSISGSPFGGYTF	TGTGCCAGCAGTATCTCCGGGTCCCCCTTCGGAGGCTACACCTTC
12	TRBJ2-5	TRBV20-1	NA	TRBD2	CRAGRDEETQYF	TGCAGAGCGGGGCGGGACGAAGAGACCCAGTACTTC
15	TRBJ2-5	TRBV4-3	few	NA	CASSQGMGHQETQYF	TGCGCCAGCAGCCAGGGAATGGGACACCAAGAGACCCAGTACTTC
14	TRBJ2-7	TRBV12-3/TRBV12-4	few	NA	CASSLDSQSYEQYF	TGTGCCAGCAGTTTAGACAGTCAGTCCTACGAGCAGTACTTC
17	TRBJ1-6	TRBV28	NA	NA	CASTLRAVRGDFSPLHF	TGTGCCAGCACACTCCGGGCGGTGAGGGGTGACTTTTCACCCCTCCACTTT
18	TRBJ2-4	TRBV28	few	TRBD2	CASSWRLAGELAKNIQYF	TGTGCCAGCAGTTGGAGACTAGCGGGAGAGCTAGCCAAAAACATTCAGTACTTC
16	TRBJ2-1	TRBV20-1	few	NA	CSAPITFRGGDNEQFF	TGCAGTGCCCCGATCACTTTCAGGGGGGGAGACAATGAGCAGTTCTTC
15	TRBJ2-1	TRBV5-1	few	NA	CASSFEGSSYNEQFF	TGCGCCAGCAGCTTTGAGGGGAGCTCCTACAATGAGCAGTTCTTC
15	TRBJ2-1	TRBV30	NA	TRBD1	CAWSATGGVEDEQFF	TGTGCCTGGAGTGCGACAGGGGGTGTGGAGGATGAGCAGTTCTTC
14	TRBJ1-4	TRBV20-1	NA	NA	CSAPGTGSSGKLFF	TGCAGTGCTCCCGGGACCGGTTCTTCCGGAAAACTGTTTTTT
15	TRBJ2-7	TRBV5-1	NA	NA	CASSIRVLSSYEQYF	TGCGCCAGCAGCATCAGGGTTCTGAGCTCCTACGAGCAGTACTTC
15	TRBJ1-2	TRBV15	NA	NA	CATSRDLNTKNGYTF	TGTGCCACCAGCAGAGATTTAAACACAAAAAATGGCTACACCTTC
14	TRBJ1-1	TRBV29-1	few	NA	CSVASGGSWTEAFF	TGCAGCGTCGCCTCGGGGGGGAGTTGGACTGAAGCTTTCTTT
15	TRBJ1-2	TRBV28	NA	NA	CASSLSSGLGYGYTF	TGTGCCAGCAGTTTATCTAGCGGCCTTGGGTATGGCTACACCTTC
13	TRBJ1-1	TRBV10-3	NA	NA	CAITHTMNTEAFF	TGTGCCATCACCCATACAATGAACACTGAAGCTTTCTTT
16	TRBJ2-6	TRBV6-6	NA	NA	CASSYRHSSGANVLTF	TGTGCCAGCAGTTACAGGCACAGCTCTGGGGCCAACGTCCTGACTTTC
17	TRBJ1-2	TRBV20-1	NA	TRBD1	CSAREVRDRGLNYGYTF	TGCAGTGCTAGAGAAGTCCGGGACAGGGGGCTAAACTATGGCTACACCTTC
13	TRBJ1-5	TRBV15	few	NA	CATSIGRYQPQHF	TGTGCCACCAGCATAGGGAGGTATCAGCCCCAGCATTTT
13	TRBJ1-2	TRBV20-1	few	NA	CSAFRAGVYGYTF	TGCAGTGCTTTTAGGGCAGGCGTCTATGGCTACACCTTC
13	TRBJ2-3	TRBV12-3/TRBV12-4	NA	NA	CASSLGTTDMQYF	TGTGCCAGCAGTCTCGGGACCACAGATATGCAGTATTTT
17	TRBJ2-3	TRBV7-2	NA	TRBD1	CASSHRSRGTGRDTQYF	TGTGCCAGCAGCCATAGGTCACGTGGGACAGGGAGAGATACGCAGTATTTT
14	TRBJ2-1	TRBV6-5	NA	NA	CASSWGSTGNEQFF	TGTGCCAGCAGCTGGGGCTCAACTGGGAATGAGCAGTTCTTC
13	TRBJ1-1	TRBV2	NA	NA	CASERTANTEAFF	TGTGCCAGCGAAAGGACAGCGAACACTGAAGCTTTCTTT
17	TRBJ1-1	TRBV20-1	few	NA	CSARGITGGQRNTEAFF	TGCAGTGCTAGGGGGATTACCGGAGGACAGAGGAACACTGAAGCTTTCTTT
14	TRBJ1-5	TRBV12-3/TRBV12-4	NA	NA	CASSARESNQPQHF	TGTGCCAGCAGTGCTAGAGAGAGCAATCAGCCCCAGCATTTT
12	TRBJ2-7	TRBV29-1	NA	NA	CSVVKDSYEQYF	TGCAGCGTTGTAAAGGACTCCTACGAGCAGTACTTC
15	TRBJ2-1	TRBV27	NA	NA	CASSPKGTSYNEQFF	TGTGCCAGCAGTCCTAAGGGCACAAGTTACAATGAGCAGTTCTTC
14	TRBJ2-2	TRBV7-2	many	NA	CASSSDVNTGELFF	TGTGCCAGCAGCTCGGACGTGAACACCGGGGAGCTGTTTTTT
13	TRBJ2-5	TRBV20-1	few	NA	CSARLDIQETQYF	TGCAGTGCTAGGCTAGACATACAAGAGACCCAGTACTTC
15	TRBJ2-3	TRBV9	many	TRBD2	CASSGTSGGADTQYF	TGTGCCAGCAGCGGGACTAGCGGGGGGGCGGATACGCAGTATTTT
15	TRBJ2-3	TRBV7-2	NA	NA	CASTSEEVPKDTQYF	TGTGCCAGCACCTCCGAAGAGGTACCGAAAGATACGCAGTATTTT
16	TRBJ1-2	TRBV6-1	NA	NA	CASSEYPGMSSSGYTF	TGTGCCAGCAGTGAGTATCCGGGAATGTCCTCGAGTGGCTACACCTTC
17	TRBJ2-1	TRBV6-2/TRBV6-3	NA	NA	CASSEGGWSVNYNEQFF	TGTGCCAGCAGCGAGGGCGGATGGTCAGTCAACTACAATGAGCAGTTCTTC
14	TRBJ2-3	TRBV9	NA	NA	CASSVSLHTDTQYF	TGTGCCAGCAGCGTAAGTCTTCACACAGATACGCAGTATTTT
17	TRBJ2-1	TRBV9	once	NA	CASSPQTPLGGGETQFF	TGTGCCAGCAGCCCCCAAACCCCTTTAGGGGGAGGAGAGACCCAGTTCTTC
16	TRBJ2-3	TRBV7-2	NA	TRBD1	CASSPDRASSTDTQYF	TGTGCCAGCAGCCCCGACAGGGCCTCTAGCACAGATACGCAGTATTTT
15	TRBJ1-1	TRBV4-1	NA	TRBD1	CASSRPGQGFTEAFF	TGCGCCAGCAGCCGCCCGGGACAGGGATTCACTGAAGCTTTCTTT
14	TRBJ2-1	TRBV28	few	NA	CASSPRTSMNEQFF	TGTGCCAGCAGTCCGCGGACTTCCATGAATGAGCAGTTCTTC
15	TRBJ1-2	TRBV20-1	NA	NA	CSAGIISLADYGYTF	TGCAGTGCTGGAATTATTAGCTTGGCGGACTATGGCTACACCTTC
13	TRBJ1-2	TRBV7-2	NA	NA	CASSLATVYGYTF	TGTGCCAGCAGCTTAGCGACGGTTTATGGCTACACCTTC
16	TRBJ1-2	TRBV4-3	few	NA	CASSQDLSRGNYGYTF	TGCGCCAGCAGCCAAGATCTCAGCAGGGGTAACTATGGCTACACCTTC